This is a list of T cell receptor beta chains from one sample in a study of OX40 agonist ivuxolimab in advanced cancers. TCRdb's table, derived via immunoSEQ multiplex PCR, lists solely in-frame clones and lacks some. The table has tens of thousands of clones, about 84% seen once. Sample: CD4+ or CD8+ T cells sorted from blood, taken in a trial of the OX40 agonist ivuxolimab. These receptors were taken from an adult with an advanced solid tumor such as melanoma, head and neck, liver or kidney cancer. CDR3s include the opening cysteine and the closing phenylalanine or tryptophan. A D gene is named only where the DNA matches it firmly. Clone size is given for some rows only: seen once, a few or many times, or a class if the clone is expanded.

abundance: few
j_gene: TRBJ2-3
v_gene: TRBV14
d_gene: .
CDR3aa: CASSQSYTQYF
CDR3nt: TGTGCCAGCAGCCAATCATATACGCAGTATTTT

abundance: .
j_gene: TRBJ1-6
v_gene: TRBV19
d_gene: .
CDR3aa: CASSRAYNSPLHF
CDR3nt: TGTGCCAGTAGTAGGGCCTATAATTCACCCCTCCACTTT

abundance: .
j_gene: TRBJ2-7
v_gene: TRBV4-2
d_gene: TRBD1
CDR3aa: CASSLTPPGQGAKQYF
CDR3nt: TGTGCCAGCAGCCTCACACCTCCGGGACAGGGGGCCAAGCAGTACTTC

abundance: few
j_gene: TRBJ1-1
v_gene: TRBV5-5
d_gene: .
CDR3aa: CASSSRQVGAFF
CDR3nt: TGTGCCAGCAGCTCTCGACAGGTTGGAGCTTTCTTT

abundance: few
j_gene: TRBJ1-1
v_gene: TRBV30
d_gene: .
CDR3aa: CAWVMNTEAFF
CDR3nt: TGTGCCTGGGTCATGAACACTGAAGCTTTCTTT

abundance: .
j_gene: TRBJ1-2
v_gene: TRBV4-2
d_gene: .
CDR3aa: CASSPTGYVVNGYTF
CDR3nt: TGTGCCAGCAGCCCAACAGGGTACGTAGTTAATGGCTACACCTTC

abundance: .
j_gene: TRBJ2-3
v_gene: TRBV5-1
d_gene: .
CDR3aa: CASKTQGADTQYF
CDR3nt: TGCGCCAGCAAGACTCAGGGAGCAGATACGCAGTATTTT

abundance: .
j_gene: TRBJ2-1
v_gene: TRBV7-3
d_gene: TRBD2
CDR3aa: CASSLMVTSGNNEQFF
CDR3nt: TGTGCCAGCAGCTTAATGGTGACTAGCGGGAACAATGAGCAGTTCTTC

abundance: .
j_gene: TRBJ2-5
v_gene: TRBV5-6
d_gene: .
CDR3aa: CASSPFGRGYQETQYF
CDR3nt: TGTGCCAGCAGCCCATTTGGTCGGGGGTACCAAGAGACCCAGTACTTC

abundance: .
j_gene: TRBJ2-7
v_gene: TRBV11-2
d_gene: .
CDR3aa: CASSSGPWKEQYF
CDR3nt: TGTGCCAGCAGCTCGGGGCCCTGGAAGGAGCAGTACTTC

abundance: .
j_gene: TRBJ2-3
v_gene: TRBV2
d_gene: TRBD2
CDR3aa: CAKAGGPGDTQYF
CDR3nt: TGTGCCAAGGCGGGGGGCCCGGGAGATACGCAGTATTTT

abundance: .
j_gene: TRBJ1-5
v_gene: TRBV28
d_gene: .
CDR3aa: CASSFGPQPYSNQPQHF
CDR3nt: TGTGCCAGCAGTTTTGGTCCACAGCCCTATAGCAATCAGCCCCAGCATTTT

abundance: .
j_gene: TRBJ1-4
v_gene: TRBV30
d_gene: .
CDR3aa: CAWTSGRAGYEKLFF
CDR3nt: TGTGCCTGGACCTCAGGCAGGGCGGGCTACGAAAAACTGTTTTTT

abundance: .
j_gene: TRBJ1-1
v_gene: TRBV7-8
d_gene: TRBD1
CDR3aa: CASSTRTGGTEAFF
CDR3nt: TGTGCCAGCAGCACCCGGACAGGGGGCACTGAAGCTTTCTTT

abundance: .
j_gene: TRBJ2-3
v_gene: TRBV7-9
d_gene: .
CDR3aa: CASSPGAVQTDTQYF
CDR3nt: TGTGCCAGCAGCCCCGGGGCGGTCCAGACAGATACGCAGTATTTT

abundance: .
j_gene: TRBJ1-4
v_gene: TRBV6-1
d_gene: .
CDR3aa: CASSESQGRWEKLFF
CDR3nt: TGTGCCAGCAGTGAGAGTCAGGGACGATGGGAAAAACTGTTTTTT

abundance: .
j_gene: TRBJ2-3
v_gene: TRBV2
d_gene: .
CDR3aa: CASDRLGADTQYF
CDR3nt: TGTGCCAGCGACAGGTTGGGCGCAGATACGCAGTATTTT

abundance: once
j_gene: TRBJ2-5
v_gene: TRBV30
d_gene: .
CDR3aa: CAWSATGETQYF
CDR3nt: TGTGCCTGGAGTGCAACGGGAGAGACCCAGTACTTC